The clone carrying this TCR beta chain was detected many times. Its antigen is not known. These data belong to a study of T cell repertoires in cytomegalovirus infection. Whole-study context: Public TCR beta signatures marked donors with CMV infection and the matching HLA.

Study results and caveats: CMV-specific TCR beta clonotypes restricted by HLA-C dominated the ex vivo response. Of the TCR beta families, the public ones yielded a cumulative frequency that identified carriers of CMV plus the relevant HLA.

Each CDR3 protein gets one entry after TCRdb re-called the reads with MiXCR. The data contain some 250,000 distinct CDR3 sequences, roughly 10% of them singletons. Germline V CDR1 and CDR2: SGHVS, FQNEAQ. The CDR3 consists of 15 residues. Trimming cost V 6 bases and J 9 bases, with 18 bases left between them. Sequencing was done on a sample of PBMCs. The rearrangement links TRBV7-8 to TRBJ1-6; D is possibly TRBD1 (6 bases). The clonotype was recovered from a human donor in good health (CMV status not recorded). Some clones in this sample may be carry-over from other donors' samples. The CDR3 DNA is TGTGCCAGCAGACCTAGACAGGCCCCTAGTTCACCCCTCCACTTT. Translating it yields CASRPRQAPSSPLHF.